These T cell receptor beta chains were read from a single sample in a study of CD39 and CD103 CD8 tumor-infiltrating T cells. The table came from immunoSEQ multiplex PCR; TCRdb's copy has only in-frame clones and leaves some out. The repertoire holds over a thousand clones, with approximately 80% as singletons. Source material: CD8+ T cells sorted from blood. The origin of the receptors is a human donor with head and neck squamous cell carcinoma. Each CDR3 is given with its conserved first and last residue. Each record gives: clone size, V gene, D gene, J gene, CDR3 protein, CDR3 DNA. The D gene is left open where the match is weak. Expanded clones are given a class, and other clones once, few, many or no size at all.

>-|TRBV9|TRBD1|TRBJ2-7
CASSEDPTGATYEQYF
TGTGCCAGCAGCGAAGATCCGACAGGGGCGACCTACGAGCAGTACTTC
>few|TRBV30|-|TRBJ2-2
CAWSLGIAGELFF
TGTGCCTGGAGTCTGGGCATCGCCGGGGAGCTGTTTTTT
>-|TRBV4-3|-|TRBJ2-7
CASSQMIGGHYEQYF
TGCGCCAGCAGCCAGATGATCGGGGGCCACTACGAGCAGTACTTC
>-|TRBV19|-|TRBJ2-7
CASSIVGALSYEQYF
TGTGCCAGTAGTATTGTCGGGGCTCTCTCCTACGAGCAGTACTTC
>-|TRBV19|TRBD1|TRBJ1-6
CASSMPPTGGDSPLHF
TGTGCCAGTAGTATGCCCCCTACAGGGGGCGATTCACCCCTCCACTTT
>-|TRBV29-1|-|TRBJ1-2
CSVETQRGDGYTF
TGCAGCGTTGAAACCCAGCGGGGGGATGGCTACACCTTC
>-|TRBV7-9|-|TRBJ1-1
CASSLVSTDTEAFF
TGTGCCAGCAGCTTAGTGAGCACGGACACTGAAGCTTTCTTT
>-|TRBV7-5|-|TRBJ2-3
CARSWRMTDTQYF
TGTGCCAGAAGTTGGAGGATGACAGATACGCAGTATTTT
>-|TRBV27|TRBD2|TRBJ2-3
CASSLGTSGTDTQYF
TGTGCCAGCAGTTTAGGGACTAGCGGCACAGATACGCAGTATTTT
>-|TRBV15|-|TRBJ2-2
CATSTLGQTTGELFF
TGTGCCACCAGCACTCTCGGGCAGACCACCGGGGAGCTGTTTTTT
>-|TRBV4-3|TRBD1|TRBJ2-7
CASSQDWRQGDDEQYF
TGCGCCAGCAGCCAAGATTGGCGCCAGGGGGATGACGAGCAGTACTTC
>-|TRBV19|-|TRBJ2-1
CASSISQGSYNEQFF
TGTGCCAGTAGTATCAGCCAGGGTTCCTACAATGAGCAGTTCTTC
>few|TRBV27|-|TRBJ1-6
CASSWGASGGTPLHF
TGTGCCAGCAGTTGGGGGGCCTCCGGGGGGACACCCCTCCACTTT
>-|TRBV11-2|-|TRBJ2-3
CASSPNVGLSGDTQYF
TGTGCCAGCAGCCCAAACGTAGGTCTGTCCGGAGATACGCAGTATTTT
>-|TRBV27|TRBD1|TRBJ1-2
CASAKGADGYTF
TGTGCCAGCGCCAAGGGGGCGGATGGCTACACCTTC
>few|TRBV7-9|-|TRBJ1-6
CASSPLEDSYNSPLHF
TGTGCCAGCAGCCCTCTCGAGGACTCCTATAATTCACCCCTCCACTTT